The 19 T cell receptor beta chains listed next were all sequenced from one sample in a study of spatial heterogeneity in lung cancer. Indicated time point: sample taken at primary tumor resection. Each CDR3 protein gets one entry after TCRdb re-called the 5' RACE reads with MiXCR. The sample holds several thousand distinct CDR3 sequences, around 15% seen once. The input for sequencing was normal lung tissue next to the tumor, taken at surgery. The receptors were gathered from a male donor with early-stage non-small cell lung cancer.

The table lists this clonotype with a few counts. The V and J genes are TRBV6-2 or TRBV6-3 and TRBJ2-1, with D uncertain. The CDR3 sequence is 14 residues long. Trimming removed 7 bases at V and 5 bases at J, with 15 bases between. CDR1 MNHEY and CDR2 SVGEGT come from the germline V gene. CDR3 sequence: CASKGTPLHNEQFF. CDR3 coding DNA: TGTGCCAGCAAGGGCACCCCTTTACACAATGAGCAGTTCTTC.

The chain joins TRBV14 to TRBJ2-2; 8 bases map to TRBD2. V lost 3 bases and J lost 4; bases outside the gene matches: 10. Germline V gene data show CDR1 as SGHDN and CDR2 as FVKESK. The CDR3 has 17 amino acids. CDR3 bases: TGTGCCAGCAGCCAGCCCCCGGGACTAGGCCGCACCGGGGAGCTGTTTTTT. Translated, it gives CASSQPPGLGRTGELFF.

Judged by abundance, this clonotype is medium-sized. This chain links TRBV3-1 with TRBJ2-5; D may be TRBD2 (5 bases). V lost 0 bases, J lost 6 bases, and 11 bases lay in between. This CDR3 has 14 residues. The V gene's germline CDR1 is LGHDT and CDR2 YNNKEL (reference sequence). CDR3 protein: CASSQDSRGKTQYF. The CDR3 DNA reads TGTGCCAGCAGCCAAGATTCGAGAGGGAAGACCCAGTACTTC.

This chain uses TRBV19 with TRBJ2-3; D is uncertain. Trimming cost V 4 bases and J 2 bases, with 16 bases left between them. The CDR3 runs 16 residues. Germline values: CDR1 LNHDA, CDR2 SQIVND (reference sequence). The CDR3 region has the DNA TGTGCCAGTAGTACCCTTGGATGGAAGTTCACAGATACGCAGTATTTT. Translated, it gives CASSTLGWKFTDTQYF.

CDR3 loop: CASSLDRRGGTYGYTF. The CDR3 coding sequence is TGTGCCAGCAGCTTAGACCGGAGAGGGGGGACCTATGGCTACACCTTC. The chain employs TRBV2 and TRBJ1-2, with TRBD1 as a possible D gene (6 bases). The CDR3 is 16 residues long. Trimming left V 6 bases short and J 4 bases short, with 21 bases between. The germline V gene encodes CDR1 SNHLY and CDR2 FYNNEI.

By share, this clonotype counts as medium-sized. The chain is built from TRBV9 and TRBJ2-5; D might be TRBD1 (5 bases). V dropped 3 bases and J dropped 5 bases, with 11 bases sitting between them. The CDR3 has 13 residues. The germline CDR1 and CDR2 sequences are SGDLS and YYNGEE. The CDR3 region is CASSGESGETQYF. The CDR3, as DNA: TGTGCCAGCAGCGGGGAATCAGGGGAGACCCAGTACTTC.

The chain uses TRBV20-1 and TRBJ2-5; TRBD1 matches at 9 bases. Germline CDR1 is DFQATT and CDR2 is SNEGSKA (reference sequence). The CDR3 contains 15 residues. V shed 1 base, J shed 7 bases, and the junction held 10 bases outside the gene matches. CDR3: CSARADRGGGATQYF. The CDR3 DNA follows: TGCAGTGCTAGAGCGGACAGGGGCGGGGGAGCGACCCAGTACTTC.

In its sample, this clonotype was seen many times. The rearrangement joins TRBV18 to TRBJ1-6; no clear D. Between the trimmed V and J ends, which lost 3 bases and 7 bases, there was a span of 7 bases. CDR1 KGHSH and CDR2 LQKENI come from the germline V gene. The CDR3 covers 13 residues. The CDR3 reads CASSPDRNSPLHF. The CDR3, as DNA: TGTGCCAGCTCACCTGACCGGAATTCACCCCTCCACTTT.

V gene TRBV19 combines with J gene TRBJ1-6; D is undetermined. Per germline, CDR1 LNHDA and CDR2 SQIVND (reference sequence). Between the trimmed V and J ends, which lost 5 bases and 0 bases, there was a span of 11 bases. The CDR3 contains 16 residues. CDR3: CASSQKVISYNSPLHF. As DNA, the CDR3 is TGTGCCAGTAGTCAGAAGGTGATCTCCTATAATTCACCCCTCCACTTT. Full variable domain (remainder filled in from reference TRBV19 and TRBJ1-6): DGGITQSPKYLFRKEGQNVTLSCEQNLNHDAMYWYRQDPGQGLRLIYYSQIVNDFQKGDIAEGYSVSREKKESFPLTVTSAQKNPTAFYLCASSQKVISYNSPLHFGNGTRLTVT.

This clonotype is deemed medium-sized (0.01 to 0.1%). The chain is built from TRBV20-1 and TRBJ2-3; D not certain. The CDR3 covers 13 residues. Per germline, CDR1 DFQATT and CDR2 SNEGSKA (reference sequence). Trimming took off 0 bases at V and 4 bases at J, with 8 bases between the two ends. The CDR3 coding sequence is TGCAGTGCTAGAGAACCAGGCGCAGATACGCAGTATTTT. Its translation is CSAREPGADTQYF.

This rearrangement joins TRBV12-3 or TRBV12-4 to TRBJ2-7, with no clear D. This CDR3 spans 11 amino acids. V lost 5 bases and J lost 3, with 5 bases in between. The CDR3 region has the DNA TGTGCCAGCAGTCGAAACTACGAGCAGTACTTC. Its protein is CASSRNYEQYF.

This clonotype has more than one count but fewer than ten. The chain has TRBV5-1 and TRBJ2-5, with 9 bases identical to TRBD1. The CDR3 covers 15 residues. From germline, CDR1 is SGHRS and CDR2 YFSETQ. V shed 3 bases and J 5 bases; nucleotides not matched to a gene: 8. CDR3 DNA sequence: TGCGCCAGCAGCTCCTCAGGACAGGGGTTCGAGACCCAGTACTTC. Protein: CASSSSGQGFETQYF.

This clonotype was detected many times. This chain uses TRBV20-1 with TRBJ1-2; D not resolved. This CDR3 has 14 amino acids. The V end lost 0 bases, the J end lost 5 bases, and 13 bases lay between the germline ends. Germline V gene data show CDR1 as DFQATT and CDR2 as SNEGSKA (reference sequence). In DNA form, the CDR3 reads TGCAGTGCTAGAGACGGACGGTTGGGGTATGGCTACACCTTC. Translating it yields CSARDGRLGYGYTF.

This clonotype was picked up many times. The CDR3 DNA reads as TGTGCCAGCAGCACCCTGACAGCGGCTGGGGCCAACGTCCTGACTTTC. Its protein product is CASSTLTAAGANVLTF. This chain links TRBV28 with TRBJ2-6; D tentatively fits TRBD1 or TRBD2 (5 bases each). The CDR3 extends over 16 amino acids. From germline, CDR1 is MDHEN and CDR2 SYDVKM. The V and J ends lost 6 bases and 2 bases respectively, with 14 bases between them.

This clonotype was seen a few times. The chain links TRBV20-1 to TRBJ2-1, with no clear D. V was clipped by 4 bases and J by 0 bases, with 13 bases between them. The CDR3 covers 15 residues. Germline CDR1 DFQATT, CDR2 SNEGSKA (reference sequence). The CDR3 DNA follows: TGCAGTGCTATAGTCCGGGCCCTCTCCTACAATGAGCAGTTCTTC. The encoded protein is CSAIVRALSYNEQFF.

V and J are TRBV3-1 and TRBJ1-1; D not certain. From germline, CDR1 is LGHDT and CDR2 YNNKEL (reference sequence). V was cut by 0 bases and J by 4 bases, with 6 bases left in between. The CDR3 loop spans 13 amino acids. The CDR3 DNA sequence: TGTGCCAGCAGCCAAGATCTAGGCACTGAAGCTTTCTTT. Translated, it gives CASSQDLGTEAFF. Complete variable domain (other parts from reference TRBV3-1 and TRBJ1-1): DTAVSQTPKYLVTQMGNDKSIKCEQNLGHDTMYWYKQDSKKFLKIMFSYNNKELIINETVPNRFSPKSPDKAHLNLHINSLELGDSAVYFCASSQDLGTEAFFGQGTRLTVV.

V and J are TRBV4-2 and TRBJ2-2; 7 bases agree with TRBD2. This CDR3 region has 14 residues. The germline CDR1 and CDR2 sequences are LGHNA and YNFKEQ. V was pared by 4 bases and J by 1 base, with 0 bases of the junction left unmatched. CDR3 amino acids: CASSRGGNTGELFF. In DNA, the CDR3 is TGTGCCAGCAGCCGGGGGGGGAACACCGGGGAGCTGTTTTTT.

In its sample, this clonotype was seen many times. This chain uses TRBV5-1 with TRBJ2-4, with TRBD2 as a possible D gene (6 bases). There are 21 residues in the CDR3. Trimming took off 3 bases at V and 1 base at J, with 29 bases between the two ends. Germline lookup yields CDR1 SGHRS and CDR2 YFSETQ. CDR3: CASSWGTPEGTIVMAKNIQYF. The CDR3 region has the DNA TGCGCCAGCAGCTGGGGGACCCCGGAGGGTACGATAGTTATGGCCAAAAACATTCAGTACTTC.

This clonotype was seen more than once but under ten times. The rearrangement joins TRBV6-1 to TRBJ2-5; D not certain. The CDR3 covers 12 residues. Germline-derived CDR1 and CDR2 are MNHNS and SASEGT. The V and J ends lost 2 bases and 4 bases respectively, with 5 bases between them. CDR3 sequence: CASSEFGETQYF. In DNA, the CDR3 is TGTGCCAGCAGTGAATTCGGAGAGACCCAGTACTTC.